This T cell receptor beta chain was found in a study of T cell responses to AZD1222 COVID-19 vaccine. Study findings and constraints: Spike-specific TCR breadth and depth were elevated following two AZD1222 doses. Just a handful of AZD1222 recipients were seropositive at baseline. Regions left unmutated in variants are reportedly the target of nearly half of spike-specific TCRs.

Comments on this clone: Its specificity is unknown.

Measured with immunoSEQ multiplex PCR; TCRdb has only the in-frame clones, and not every one. The sample has over 150,000 clones, roughly nine tenths seen once; the top ten hold 4.5% to 6%. The CDR3 loop spans 14 amino acids. V dropped 5 bases and J dropped 4; count of bases not matched to a gene: 5. Germline-derived CDR1 and CDR2 are MDHEN and SYDVKM. The J gene is TRBJ2-3, the V gene TRBV28, with 8 nucleotides matching TRBD2. The receptor's source is an adult in good health. The source material was peripheral blood, sampled on day 0 of MenACWY control vaccination. CDR3 amino acids: CASSPPGGADTQYF. The DNA of the CDR3 is TGTGCCAGCAGTCCCCCCGGGGGGGCAGATACGCAGTATTTT.